Below are 29 T cell receptor beta chains sequenced from a single sample in a study of cytomegalovirus exposure and HLA in healthy donors. Primers: 60 Vbeta forward and 13 Jbeta reverse. Only in-frame clones appear in the TCRdb table, and some are missing; sequencing was by immunoSEQ multiplex PCR. The sample yields about 150,000 clones, about 85% seen once. Sequenced sample: PBMCs. Receptor source: a man under 40 in good health and CMV-seropositive.

Here the CDR3 reads CASSFHRVSAELFF. The CDR3 DNA is TGTGCCAGCAGCTTCCACAGGGTTTCGGCGGAACTGTTTTTT. The chain combines TRBV7-8 with TRBJ1-4; D perhaps matches TRBD1 (6 bases). Trimming shortened V by 3 bases and J by 12 bases, and 17 bases separated the two germline ends. Germline lookup yields CDR1 SGHVS and CDR2 FQNEAQ. The CDR3 is 14 residues long. Together with reference TRBV7-8 and TRBJ1-4, the CDR3 gives the full variable domain: GAGVSQSPRYKVAKRGQDVALRCDPISGHVSLFWYQQALGQGPEFLTYFQNEAQLDKSGLPSDRFFAERPEGSVSTLKIQRTQQEDSAVYLCASSFHRVSAELFFGSGTQLSVL.

The chain uses TRBV18 and TRBJ1-2, with D perhaps matching TRBD1 (6 bases). The CDR3 contains 13 residues. The V gene lost 4 bases and the J gene lost 6 bases, with 12 bases spanning the gap. Germline V gives CDR1 KGHSH, CDR2 LQKENI. Here the CDR3 reads CASSLWDTDGYTF. CDR3 in DNA: TGTGCCAGCTCACTTTGGGACACCGATGGCTACACCTTC.

This clone was seen only once. The genes are TRBV13 and TRBJ2-5, with D perhaps TRBD2 (6 bases). Between the trimmed V and J ends, which lost 2 bases and 9 bases, there was a span of 22 bases. The germline V gene encodes CDR1 PRHDT and CDR2 FYEKMQ (reference sequence). There are 16 residues in the CDR3. CDR3: CASSLRGGIVRESQYF. The CDR3 nucleotides read TGTGCCAGCAGCTTAAGGGGCGGGATTGTAAGAGAATCCCAGTACTTC.

This rearrangement joins TRBV9 to TRBJ2-7, with 12 nucleotides matching TRBD2. This CDR3 is 15 amino acids long. The trim removed 4 bases at V and 4 bases at J, leaving 6 bases unmatched. Germline CDR1 SGDLS, CDR2 YYNGEE. CDR3: CASSPWTSGAYEQYF. The CDR3 nucleotides are TGTGCCAGCAGCCCGTGGACTAGCGGGGCTTACGAGCAGTACTTC.

The chain carries TRBV2 and TRBJ1-5, with 9 bases that match TRBD1. From germline, CDR1 is SNHLY and CDR2 FYNNEI. This CDR3 contains 14 residues. Germline trimming cut 6 bases from V and 5 bases from J; bases unmatched to any gene: 5. The CDR3 here is CASRGTGIDQPQHF. The CDR3 DNA is TGTGCCAGCAGGGGGACAGGGATAGATCAGCCCCAGCATTTT.

This clone was detected once. This chain links TRBV19 with TRBJ2-6, with D perhaps TRBD1 (6 bases). This CDR3 contains 16 residues. The V end lost 5 bases, the J end lost 0 bases, and 11 bases lay between the germline ends. From germline, CDR1 is LNHDA and CDR2 SQIVND (reference sequence). The CDR3, as DNA: TGTGCCAGTAGTCCGCAAGGGGGCTCTGGGGCCAACGTCCTGACTTTC. Its protein product is CASSPQGGSGANVLTF.

This rearrangement joins TRBV11-3 to TRBJ2-1, with 8 bases fitting TRBD2. The germline gives CDR1 SGHNT, CDR2 YENEEA. The CDR3 contains 17 residues. V was pared by 0 bases and J by 1 base, with 5 bases of the junction left unmatched. CDR3 sequence: CASSLDTGRGSYNEQFF. The CDR3 DNA follows: TGTGCCAGCAGCTTAGATACCGGGAGGGGGTCCTACAATGAGCAGTTCTTC.

The chain couples TRBV2 to TRBJ1-2, with D tentatively TRBD1 (5 bases). This CDR3 has 13 amino acids. In germline, CDR1 is SNHLY, CDR2 FYNNEI. Deletions cut 3 bases from V and 2 bases from J, with 7 bases between. CDR3: CASSEEGNYGYTF. The CDR3 nucleotides read TGTGCCAGCAGTGAGGAGGGGAACTATGGCTACACCTTC.

Here the CDR3 reads CASSAGLAGGGANVLTF. The CDR3 DNA reads as TGTGCCAGCAGTGCTGGACTAGCGGGAGGCGGAGCCAACGTCCTGACTTTC. The chain is built from TRBV2 and TRBJ2-6, with 14 nucleotides matching TRBD2. This CDR3 comprises 17 residues. Germline-derived CDR1 and CDR2 are SNHLY and FYNNEI. Trimming removed 4 bases from V and 7 bases from J; junction bases left unmatched: 6.

This clone was observed a handful of times. The chain has TRBV7-9 and TRBJ2-1; no definite D call. Germline V gene lookup returns CDR1 SEHNR and CDR2 FQNEAQ (reference sequence). The CDR3 length is 16 residues. The V gene lost 4 bases and the J gene lost 8 bases, with 21 bases spanning the gap. Written as DNA, the CDR3 is TGTGCCAGCAGCTCATTCCGGCAGGCTCATCTTCATGAGCAGTTCTTC. It specifies CASSSFRQAHLHEQFF. Together with reference TRBV7-9 and TRBJ2-1, the CDR3 gives the full variable domain: DTGVSQNPRHKITKRGQNVTFRCDPISEHNRLYWYRQTLGQGPEFLTYFQNEAQLEKSRLLSDRFSAERPKGSFSTLEIQRTEQGDSAMYLCASSSFRQAHLHEQFFGPGTRLTVL.

In DNA form, the CDR3 reads TGCGCCAGCAGCCAAGGGCCCGGGTTTGGAGAGACCCAGTACTTC. Encoded protein: CASSQGPGFGETQYF. This chain joins TRBV4-3 and TRBJ2-5, with D hard to call. The CDR3 is 15 residues long. Germline CDR1 reads LGHNA; CDR2 reads YSLEER. Trimming shortened V by 1 base and J by 4 bases, and 13 bases separated the two germline ends.

V usage is TRBV7-9 and J usage is TRBJ2-7; tentatively, D is TRBD1 (6 bases). Trimming removed 7 bases at V and 0 bases at J, with 19 bases between. CDR1 is SEHNR and CDR2 is FQNEAQ in the germline V gene (reference sequence). There are 16 residues in the CDR3. CDR3 sequence: CASTGSGQGNSYEQYF. CDR3 DNA: TGTGCCAGCACCGGATCCGGTCAGGGGAACTCCTACGAGCAGTACTTC.

This chain uses TRBV6-1 with TRBJ2-1; TRBD1 matches at 8 bases. The CDR3 length is 14 residues. In germline, CDR1 is MNHNS, CDR2 SASEGT. V shed 6 bases and J 5 bases; nucleotides not matched to a gene: 6. The CDR3 loop is CASSLQGGDNEQFF. Written as DNA, the CDR3 is TGTGCCAGCAGCCTACAGGGGGGTGACAATGAGCAGTTCTTC.

The chain combines TRBV6-1 with TRBJ1-5; TRBD1 might be the D (5 bases). Looked up from germline, CDR1 is MNHNS and CDR2 is SASEGT. V shed 9 bases and J shed 2 bases, with 14 bases lying between them. The CDR3 sequence is 14 residues long. CDR3 nucleotide sequence: TGTGCCAGTCTCCTCGACAGAGGCAATCAGCCCCAGCATTTT. This translates into CASLLDRGNQPQHF.

The V call is TRBV19, the J call TRBJ2-1; the D gene is possibly TRBD2 (6 bases). Germline CDR1 reads LNHDA; CDR2 reads SQIVND (reference sequence). This CDR3 has 13 amino acids. V was cut by 6 bases and J by 0 bases, with 6 bases left in between. Here the CDR3 DNA reads TGTGCCAGTAGCGGGAGCTCCTACAATGAGCAGTTCTTC. Amino acids: CASSGSSYNEQFF. The whole variable domain, filled in from reference TRBV19 and TRBJ2-1, reads DGGITQSPKYLFRKEGQNVTLSCEQNLNHDAMYWYRQDPGQGLRLIYYSQIVNDFQKGDIAEGYSVSREKKESFPLTVTSAQKNPTAFYLCASSGSSYNEQFFGPGTRLTVL.

The chain couples TRBV11-3 to TRBJ2-2; TRBD2 aligns across 8 bases. Germline values: CDR1 SGHNT, CDR2 YENEEA. The J segment lost 10 bases and the V segment lost 5 bases, leaving 12 bases of the junction unmatched. This CDR3 contains 15 residues. The CDR3 DNA follows: TGTGCCAGCAGCCCGTCCGGGACTAGGGTCGAGGAGCTGTTTTTT. Its translation is CASSPSGTRVEELFF.

This clone was seen once. The rearrangement joins TRBV27 to TRBJ2-1; the D gene is possibly TRBD2 (5 bases). V dropped 6 bases and J dropped 3 bases, with 9 bases sitting between them. Germline V CDR1 and CDR2: MNHEY, SMNVEV (reference sequence). CDR3 length: 13 amino acids. CDR3 nucleotide sequence: TGTGCCAGCAGGGACTTTCACTACAATGAGCAGTTCTTC. Its protein product is CASRDFHYNEQFF.

The chain employs TRBV5-1 and TRBJ2-7; no clear D gene. The CDR3 sequence is 13 residues long. V dropped 1 base and J dropped 5 bases, with 10 bases sitting between them. Germline V CDR1 and CDR2: SGHRS, YFSETQ. CDR3 protein: CASSLTPGHEQYF. In nucleotides, the CDR3 is TGCGCCAGCAGCTTGACCCCCGGTCACGAGCAGTACTTC.

The chain is built from TRBV2 and TRBJ2-3; the match to TRBD2 covers 9 bases. After removal of 7 bases from V and 2 bases from J, the junction contained 7 bases not matched to a gene. This CDR3 has 15 amino acids. Germline V gene sequence: CDR1 SNHLY, CDR2 FYNNEI. CDR3 sequence reads: CASTLAGSPTDTQYF. In DNA, the CDR3 is TGTGCCAGCACCCTAGCGGGATCCCCCACAGATACGCAGTATTTT.

This sequence joins TRBV5-4 and TRBJ1-1, with 9 bases aligning to TRBD1. CDR1 is SGHNT and CDR2 is YYREEE in the germline V gene (reference sequence). With 2 bases clipped from V and 1 base from J, the junction kept 12 bases outside the gene matches. This CDR3 comprises 18 residues. CDR3 residues: CASSFDRGRVERNTEAFF. CDR3 nucleotides: TGTGCCAGCAGCTTCGACAGGGGGAGAGTTGAAAGGAACACTGAAGCTTTCTTT.

This clone was seen a handful of times. The chain links TRBV6-5 to TRBJ2-7; TRBD1 matches at 7 bases. Per the germline V gene, CDR1 is MNHEY and CDR2 is SVGAGI. This CDR3 has 13 amino acids. Trimming removed 6 bases from V and 2 bases from J; junction bases left unmatched: 4. CDR3 residues: CASRDRPTYEQYV. The CDR3 nucleotides read TGTGCCAGCAGGGACAGGCCAACCTACGAGCAGTACGTC.

The chain carries TRBV29-1 and TRBJ2-1, with D perhaps matching TRBD2 (6 bases). This CDR3 has 13 residues. V shed 4 bases and J shed 5 bases, with 12 bases lying between them. CDR1 and CDR2 (germline): SQVTM, ANQGSEA. CDR3 sequence (DNA): TGCAGCGTTGGGAGGGGTATCGACAATGAGCAGTTCTTC. Its translation is CSVGRGIDNEQFF.

As to this clone: Because it lacks the conserved phenylalanine or tryptophan at the end, this CDR3 is likely a read error. The CDR3 coding sequence is TGCGCCAGCAGCTTGGCGGGCAGGGACATCGGGGAGCTGTTTTCT. It yields the protein CASSLAGRDIGELFS. V and J are TRBV5-1 and TRBJ2-2, with D tentatively TRBD1 (6 bases). V lost 0 bases and J 7 bases, leaving 13 bases between the germline ends. The CDR3 extends over 15 amino acids. Germline V gives CDR1 SGHRS, CDR2 YFSETQ.

In its sample, this clone was seen a few times. The V and J genes are TRBV7-2 and TRBJ1-1; D is perhaps TRBD1 (5 bases). V dropped 6 bases and J dropped 0 bases, with 11 bases sitting between them. This CDR3 comprises 14 residues. CDR1 SGHTA and CDR2 FQGNSA come from the germline V gene. CDR3 loop: CASRTDILNTEAFF. DNA for the CDR3: TGTGCCAGCAGAACGGACATTTTGAACACTGAAGCTTTCTTT.

The chain couples TRBV11-2 to TRBJ2-1; 7 nucleotides line up with TRBD2. V lost 6 bases to trimming and J lost 5 bases; unmatched junction nucleotides: 10. The germline V gene encodes CDR1 SGHAT and CDR2 FQNNGV. The CDR3 length is 15 residues. DNA of the CDR3: TGTGCCAGCAGGGAAACAGCGGGATCGGACAATGAGCAGTTCTTC. Translated: CASRETAGSDNEQFF.

This sequence joins TRBV5-3 and TRBJ2-2; 11 nucleotides agree with TRBD2. TRBV5-3 qualifies as an ORF whose function is uncertain. The V segment lost 1 base and the J segment 4 bases; nucleotides outside the gene matches: 12. The CDR3 contains 19 residues. The CDR3 reads CARSLTSGRRKLGTGELFF. For the CDR3, the DNA is TGTGCCAGAAGCTTGACTAGCGGGAGAAGGAAATTAGGCACCGGGGAGCTGTTTTTT.

This sequence joins TRBV5-6 and TRBJ2-3; no reliable D call. From germline, CDR1 is SGHDT and CDR2 YYEEEE. Trimming left V 1 base short and J 8 bases short, with 17 bases between. This CDR3 comprises 15 residues. The CDR3, as DNA: TGTGCCAGCAGCTTGATGGTCTCTAGTTTTGGTACGCAGTATTTT. The encoded protein is CASSLMVSSFGTQYF.

V and J are TRBV6-5 and TRBJ2-1; 10 bases agree with TRBD1. J gave up 7 bases and V 6 bases, and 9 bases lay outside the gene matches. The CDR3 has 15 amino acids. Germline values: CDR1 MNHEY, CDR2 SVGAGI. As DNA, the CDR3 is TGTGCCAGCAGCCAAAGACAGGGGGCCGGGAATGAGCAGTTCTTC. This translates into CASSQRQGAGNEQFF.

The V gene is TRBV14, the J gene TRBJ2-1; 7 nucleotides align to TRBD2. The CDR3 is 15 residues long. Germline CDR1 and CDR2: SGHDN and FVKESK. V gave up 4 bases and J gave up 6 bases; unmatched junction bases: 9. CDR3 nucleotides: TGTGCCAGCAGCCTGGCGGGAGTTAGGGGCAATGAGCAGTTCTTC. It specifies CASSLAGVRGNEQFF.